This T cell receptor (beta chain) was identified during a study of a mutant IDH1 vaccine in newly diagnosed glioma listed by TCRdb under 2021. Regarding the research as a whole: Of the roughly 33 treated patients, approximately 62% were male and around 40% were female, and the mean age was 40.4 years. Peripheral blood was collected at six visits: V03 (baseline), V05, V07, V10, V12 and V13. Longitudinal TCRB deep sequencing was performed for 20 to 25 treated patients wherever samples were available for exploratory analyses. Prior to enrollment, patients had been given standard therapy consisting of radiotherapy alone, temozolomide alone, or radiochemotherapy with temozolomide, with the combination given to most patients. General findings and caveats noted by the study authors: Availability determined which PBMC samples were chosen for TCRB deep sequencing. The authors stated that sample limitations prevented analyses of patient blood samples from being reproduced. Across multiple MHC alleles, vaccine-induced immune responses were seen in more than 90% of patients. Pseudoprogression appeared unrelated to alterations in the top peripheral T cell clonotypes detected by TCRB sequencing.

Explained via the paper, the time point label denotes: baseline, week 1 (first vaccination visit). This specimen's treatment or condition label, per the study, means: pre-vaccination baseline after standard-of-care therapy. The donors had newly diagnosed IDH1-mutant astrocytomas of WHO grade 3 or 4 that showed loss of nuclear ATRX. The samples were drawn from NOA16, a multicentre, single-arm, open-label phase I trial in Germany that tested a mutant IDH1 peptide vaccine in humans for the first time. Visit V03 blood draws served as the baseline sample for immunogenicity testing. Genomic DNA for TCRB sequencing was extracted from EDTA blood using the DNeasy Blood and Tissue Kit. In the case of this clone: Its antigen remains unidentified. Base quality data are lacking; no much larger clone is found one base away.

The method behind the library was the immunoSEQ multiplex PCR assay. Rearranged TCR beta chain sequences were amplified using the hsTCRB Kit according to the manufacturer's protocol. Sequencing of TCRB libraries was carried out on an Illumina MiSeq. Processing in the source paper ran as follows. Demultiplexing, trimming and gene mapping were performed with the kit vendor's proprietary platform. Drawn from immuneACCESS, this table holds only the in-frame rearrangements with V and J called that TCRdb kept. Clones are partly lost; checked studies trace under half to an unresolved V gene and leave the rest unexplained. V, J and clone size were drawn from that table, and D and trimming were deduced from the DNA. For this sample there are 15,000 or so clones; 85% to 90% appear just once. The top ten clonotypes cover 9% of the sample. Trimming takes 3 bases off V and 7 bases off J; junction bases not matched to a gene: 6. The CDR3 has 13 amino acids, counting the end cysteine and phenylalanine. Just CDR3 DNA is preserved here, 39 bases in frame from base 1. Per the germline V gene, SGHRS is the CDR1 and YFSETQ is the CDR2.

The sample was PBMCs, taken from a glioma patient treated with radiotherapy, temozolomide or both. The TCR originated in a middle-aged woman with glioma. Some clones in this sample may be carry-over from other donors' samples. The chain links TRBV5-1 with TRBJ1-1; TRBD1 matches 7 bases in the middle. DNA sequence: TGCGCCAGCAGCTCACGAGACAGGGATGAAGCTTTCTTT. This sequence encodes CASSSRDRDEAFF. This CDR3, with the reference TRBV5-1 and TRBJ1-1 proteins standing in past its ends, gives the full variable domain KAGVTQTPRYLIKTRGQQVTLSCSPISGHRSVSWYQQTPGQGLQFLFEYFSETQRNKGNFPGRFSGRQFSNSRSEMNVSTLELGDSALYLCASSSRDRDEAFFGQGTRLTVV.